Shown below are 7 T cell receptor beta chains from a single sample sequenced in a study of T cell responses to AZD1222 COVID-19 vaccine (TCRdb year 2021). The intended sense of this specimen's time point label: baseline before first vaccination. The library was obtained by the immunoSEQ multiplex PCR assay. TCRdb mirrors the immuneACCESS table, restricted to in-frame sequences. Some clones are absent from its copies; in checked studies, under half trace to an unresolved V gene, and the reason for the others is unknown. Recorded for this sample are over 100,000 clones; about nine tenths of them occurred a single time. The ten largest account for about a fifth of the sample. The sample consisted of peripheral blood, taken on day 0 of AZD1222 vaccination. Receptors originate from an adult in good health.

Only one count was recorded for this clone. The V gene is TRBV3-1 (or the pseudogene TRBV3-2), the J gene TRBJ2-3; 11 positions agree with TRBD2. Germline values: CDR1 LGHDT, CDR2 YNNKEL (reference sequence). This CDR3 has 15 residues. The V and J ends lost 6 bases and 1 base, in that order; junction bases with no gene match: 3. The CDR3 bases are TGTGCCAGCAGACCTAGCGGGGGGCGCACAGATACGCAGTATTTT. This encodes CASRPSGGRTDTQYF.

V gene TRBV19 combines with J gene TRBJ1-3, with TRBD1 identical over 7 bases. Germline V gene lookup returns CDR1 LNHDA and CDR2 SQIVND (reference sequence). CDR3 size: 15 residues. With V trimmed by 3 bases and J by 0 bases, 2 bases remained unmatched. For the CDR3, the DNA is TGTGCCAGTAGTATGGGACAGACCTCTGGAAACACCATATATTTT. Translation: CASSMGQTSGNTIYF.

The rearrangement uses TRBV18 and TRBJ1-3; D possibly corresponds to TRBD1 (5 bases). Germline V gene sequence: CDR1 KGHSH, CDR2 LQKENI. V was shortened by 4 bases and J by 0 bases, with 10 bases between the two germline ends. CDR3 length equals 15 residues. In DNA form, the CDR3 reads TGTGCCAGCTCACGCAGGGAGAGCTCTGGAAACACCATATATTTT. It codes for CASSRRESSGNTIYF.

This clone was counted a single time. The rearrangement joins TRBV29-1 to TRBJ2-7; D might be TRBD1 (6 bases). The CDR3 contains 13 residues. The ends were cut back, 8 bases at V and 7 bases at J, with 21 bases in the middle. The germline V gene encodes CDR1 SQVTM and CDR2 ANQGSEA. This chain's CDR3 is CSLLTYTTGEQYF. The CDR3 coding sequence is TGCAGCCTTTTGACATATACTACAGGGGAGCAGTACTTC.

V and J are TRBV19 and TRBJ2-3, with 10 bases fitting TRBD2. In germline, CDR1 is LNHDA, CDR2 SQIVND (reference sequence). The CDR3 runs to 12 residues. V shed 10 bases, J shed 4 bases, and the junction held 2 bases outside the gene matches. CDR3: CATSGGADTQYF. The CDR3 DNA reads as TGTGCCACCAGCGGGGGGGCAGATACGCAGTATTTT.

The sample holds one count of this clone. The chain employs TRBV11-2 and TRBJ2-7; TRBD2 might be the D (6 bases). V was pared by 1 base and J by 4 bases, with 14 bases between. Germline V gene lookup returns CDR1 SGHAT and CDR2 FQNNGV. CDR3 length: 15 residues. The CDR3 coding sequence is TGTGCCAGCAGCTTAGTCGGGGGACGCCCGTACGAGCAGTACTTC. Amino acids: CASSLVGGRPYEQYF. Complete variable domain (other parts from reference TRBV11-2 and TRBJ2-7): EAGVAQSPRYKIIEKRQSVAFWCNPISGHATLYWYQQILGQGPKLLIQFQNNGVVDDSQLPKDRFSAERLKGVDSTLKIQPAKLEDSAVYLCASSLVGGRPYEQYFGPGTRLTVT.

The chain couples TRBV4-2 to TRBJ2-7, with a tentative D call TRBD2 (5 bases). This CDR3 is 14 amino acids long. Germline CDR1 is LGHNA and CDR2 is YNFKEQ. V gave up 5 bases and J gave up 4 bases, with 15 bases separating them. CDR3: CASSAAGGSYEQYF. Here the CDR3 DNA reads TGTGCCAGCAGCGCGGCTGGCGGGTCTTACGAGCAGTACTTC.